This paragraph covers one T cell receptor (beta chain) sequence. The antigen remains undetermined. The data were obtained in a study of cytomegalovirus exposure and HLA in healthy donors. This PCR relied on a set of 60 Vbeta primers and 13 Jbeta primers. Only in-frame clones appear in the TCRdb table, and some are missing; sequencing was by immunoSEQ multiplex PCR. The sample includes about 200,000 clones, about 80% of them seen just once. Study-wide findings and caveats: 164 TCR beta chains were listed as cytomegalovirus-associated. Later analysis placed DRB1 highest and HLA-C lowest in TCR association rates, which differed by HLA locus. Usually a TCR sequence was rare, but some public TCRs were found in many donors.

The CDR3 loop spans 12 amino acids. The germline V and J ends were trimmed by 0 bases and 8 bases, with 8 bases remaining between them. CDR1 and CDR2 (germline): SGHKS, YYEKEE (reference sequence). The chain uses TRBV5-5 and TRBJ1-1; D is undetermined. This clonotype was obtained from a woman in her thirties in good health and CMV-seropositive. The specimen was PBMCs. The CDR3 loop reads CASSLVRLEAFF. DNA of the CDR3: TGTGCCAGCAGCTTGGTGCGACTAGAAGCTTTCTTT.